One and the same sample provided the 12 T cell receptor beta chains below, sequenced in a study of T-cell reconstitution after alpha-beta-depleted transplantation in children. As it was prepared, the TCRbeta library received unique molecular identifiers. A single record per CDR3 protein comes from TCRdb applying MiXCR to the PCR reads. Altogether 300,000 or so distinct CDR3 sequences are present, 9.9% being singletons, with the ten largest covering around 10%. The sequenced sample was PBMCs from the stem cell graft donor, obtained from the stem cell graft. The receptors shown here come from a human donor who donated a stem cell graft to a child with SCID.

This chain links TRBV20-1 with TRBJ2-7; D might be TRBD2 (6 bases). Germline V gene data show CDR1 as DFQATT and CDR2 as SNEGSKA (reference sequence). CDR3 length: 15 residues. V lost 0 bases to trimming and J lost 3 bases, with 15 bases between them. CDR3 bases: TGCAGTGCTAGAGATCGGTGGAGGGCGGACTACGAGCAGTACTTC. Its translation is CSARDRWRADYEQYF.

This clonotype was recorded many times. This rearrangement joins TRBV10-3 to TRBJ2-7, with 7 bases that match TRBD1. The CDR3 is 12 amino acids. With V trimmed by 7 bases and J by 5 bases, 5 bases remained unmatched. The germline V gene encodes CDR1 ENHRY and CDR2 SYGVKD. CDR3 residues: CAITEGGNEQYF. CDR3 bases: TGTGCCATCACCGAAGGGGGCAACGAGCAGTACTTC.

V and J are TRBV7-8 and TRBJ2-3, with D tentatively TRBD1 or TRBD2 (6 bases each). Germline V gene data show CDR1 as SGHVS and CDR2 as FQNEAQ. V lost 5 bases and J lost 4, with 19 bases in between. There are 16 residues in the CDR3. The CDR3 DNA reads as TGTGCCAGCAGCCAAACGGGGGCGGGCACATCAGATACGCAGTATTTT. Its protein is CASSQTGAGTSDTQYF.

This clonotype was seen repeatedly, ten times or more. This chain links TRBV5-1 with TRBJ1-6; D remains unclear. CDR1 and CDR2 from the germline V gene are SGHRS and YFSETQ. The CDR3 has 15 amino acids. V lost 2 bases, J lost 3 bases, and 9 bases lay in between. For the CDR3, the DNA is TGCGCCAGCAGCTTATCAGACGGCTATAATTCACCCCTCCACTTT. Residues: CASSLSDGYNSPLHF.

The chain couples TRBV2 to TRBJ1-3; no clear D gene. Germline CDR1 and CDR2: SNHLY and FYNNEI. This CDR3 is 13 amino acids long. Trimming took off 4 bases at V and 8 bases at J, with 12 bases between the two ends. CDR3 nucleotides: TGTGCCAGCAGTGGAACCCCACCGGACACCATATATTTT. Translated: CASSGTPPDTIYF. Full variable domain (missing parts from reference TRBV2 and TRBJ1-3): EPEVTQTPSHQVTQMGQEVILRCVPISNHLYFYWYRQILGQKVEFLVSFYNNEISEKSEIFDDQFSVERPDGSNFTLKIRSTKLEDSAMYFCASSGTPPDTIYFGEGSWLTVV.

This clonotype was observed a handful of times. One end of the junction is discordant with germline, which a read error may explain. The chain couples TRBV2 to TRBJ2-1; D remains unclear. The CDR3 runs 10 residues. Germline loops: CDR1 SNHLY, CDR2 FYNNEI. In DNA, the CDR3 is TGTGCCAGCAGTGAGGGGATTACGGTCTTC. The encoded protein is CASSEGITVF.

The rearrangement joins TRBV9 to TRBJ2-2; 8 nucleotides align to TRBD2. Germline V CDR1 and CDR2: SGDLS, YYNGEE. V was pared by 7 bases and J by 4 bases, with 12 bases of the junction left unmatched. CDR3 length equals 16 residues. CDR3 coding DNA: TGTGCCAGCTGCCCCCGGGTGGCGGGGGGCACCGGGGAGCTGTTTTTT. Protein sequence: CASCPRVAGGTGELFF. Full variable domain (remainder filled in from reference TRBV9 and TRBJ2-2): DSGVTQTPKHLITATGQRVTLRCSPRSGDLSVYWYQQSLDQGLQFLIQYYNGEERAKGNILERFSAQQFPDLHSELNLSSLELGDSALYFCASCPRVAGGTGELFFGEGSRLTVL.

This clonotype came up many times. This chain links TRBV5-6 with TRBJ1-6; D gene unclear. Germline CDR1 SGHDT, CDR2 YYEEEE. V shed 1 base and J shed 9 bases, with 5 bases lying between them. The CDR3 covers 12 residues. The CDR3 DNA sequence: TGTGCCAGCAGCTTGTGGGGTTCACCCCTCCACTTT. It specifies CASSLWGSPLHF.

This clonotype has a handful of counts. The V call is TRBV5-1, the J call TRBJ2-1, with TRBD1 matching over 9 bases. In germline, CDR1 is SGHRS, CDR2 YFSETQ. The ends lost 6 bases at V and 8 bases at J; junction bases unmatched: 12. This CDR3 region has 15 residues. The CDR3 DNA sequence: TGCGCCAGCACCTATACAGGGGGCCGGTTGGATGAGCAGTTCTTC. Translation gives CASTYTGGRLDEQFF.

This clonotype showed up just a few times. The gene calls are TRBV21-1 and TRBJ2-3; TRBD2 is the table's D call and was not checked against the DNA. TRBV21-1 corresponds to a pseudogene. The CDR3 length is 17 residues. The CDR3 DNA reads as TGTGCCAGCAGCAAACGTCGCGGCAGGGAGGGCACAGATACGCAGTATTTT. This sequence encodes CASSKRRGREGTDTQYF.

This clonotype was picked up a small number of times. This sequence joins TRBV2 and TRBJ2-5; D ambiguous. The germline V and J ends were trimmed by 2 bases and 0 bases, with 10 bases remaining between them. CDR1 SNHLY and CDR2 FYNNEI come from the germline V gene. The CDR3 extends over 15 amino acids. DNA of the CDR3: TGTGCCAGCAGTGAATCCGACAAGTACCAAGAGACCCAGTACTTC. It is translated as CASSESDKYQETQYF.

This clonotype was recorded at least ten times. This sequence joins TRBV6-5 and TRBJ1-1; D gene unclear. With 2 bases removed from V and 6 bases from J, the gap between germline ends came to 10 bases. The CDR3 covers 13 residues. Germline values: CDR1 MNHEY, CDR2 SVGAGI. This chain's CDR3 is CASSYLGRPEAFF. In nucleotides, the CDR3 is TGTGCCAGCAGTTACCTGGGTAGGCCTGAAGCTTTCTTT.